The next 9 T cell receptor beta chains were all read from a single sample in a study of T cells in localized non-small cell lung cancer. Method: immunoSEQ multiplex PCR; TCRdb's copy keeps in-frame clones and lacks some. The data contain about 74,000 clones, roughly 83% of them singletons. Source: peripheral blood, taken before any cancer treatment. Every receptor here comes from a female donor older than 55 with stage I lung adenocarcinoma.

The chain has TRBV2 and TRBJ2-7; perhaps TRBD2 as D (7 bases). V lost 11 bases and J 3 bases, leaving 11 bases between the germline ends. The CDR3 consists of 11 residues. CDR1 and CDR2 (germline): SNHLY, FYNNEI. The CDR3 loop reads CAGRGGYEQYF. Written as DNA, the CDR3 is TGTGCCGGAAGGGGGGGCTACGAGCAGTACTTC.

The chain has TRBV7-3 and TRBJ2-1; 8 positions match TRBD2. CDR3 size: 13 residues. CDR1 is SGHTA and CDR2 is FQGTGA in the germline V gene. With 4 bases clipped from V and 9 bases from J, the junction kept 5 bases outside the gene matches. CDR3 sequence reads: CASSSGLAGEQFF. CDR3 DNA sequence: TGTGCCAGCAGCTCCGGACTAGCAGGTGAGCAGTTCTTC.

This clone was seen only once. The chain carries TRBV7-2 and TRBJ2-2; D is unresolved. Deletions cut 6 bases from V and 4 bases from J, with 12 bases between. The CDR3 loop spans 14 amino acids. Germline CDR1 reads SGHTA; CDR2 reads FQGNSA. The CDR3 DNA follows: TGTGCCAGCAGACCTCAACCAACCACCGGGGAGCTGTTTTTT. Protein: CASRPQPTTGELFF.

The V gene is TRBV29-1, the J gene TRBJ2-3; D gene ambiguous. Germline lookup yields CDR1 SQVTM and CDR2 ANQGSEA. This CDR3 is built from 14 residues. Trimming stripped 0 bases from V and 2 bases from J, with 9 bases between. For the CDR3, the DNA is TGCAGCGTTGAAGATTTAGGAATCACAGATACGCAGTATTTT. Its protein is CSVEDLGITDTQYF.

This clone was seen once. This chain joins TRBV29-1 and TRBJ2-3; D might be TRBD1 (6 bases). CDR3 length: 14 amino acids. The germline V gene has CDR1 SQVTM and CDR2 ANQGSEA. V gave up 3 bases and J gave up 1 base, with 11 bases separating them. CDR3 in amino acids: CSVDVSGGTDTQYF. The CDR3 region has the DNA TGCAGCGTTGATGTCTCAGGGGGCACAGATACGCAGTATTTT.

Comments on this clone: Germline is not matched at one junction end, which may reflect a read error. CDR3 amino acids: CASSLWGEQETQYF. The DNA for the CDR3 is TGTGCTAGCAGCTTGTGGGGAGAACAAGAGACCCAGTACTTC. This chain joins TRBV7-7 and TRBJ2-5, with TRBD2 as a possible D gene (5 bases). Germline V CDR1 and CDR2: SSHAT, FNYEAQ (reference sequence). This CDR3 has 14 amino acids.

This chain uses TRBV23-1 with TRBJ2-3; D possibly corresponds to TRBD1 (5 bases). TRBV23-1 is labeled an ORF, and its function is uncertain. CDR3 length: 16 residues. The V end lost 3 bases, the J end lost 2 bases, and 15 bases lay between the germline ends. This chain's CDR3 is CASSHQGHFATDTQYF. The CDR3 DNA sequence: TGCGCCAGCAGTCACCAAGGACACTTCGCCACAGATACGCAGTATTTT.

This chain uses TRBV5-1 with TRBJ2-1; D might be TRBD2 (7 bases). Germline V gives CDR1 SGHRS, CDR2 YFSETQ. Trimming cost V 4 bases and J 10 bases, with 18 bases left between them. The CDR3 is 14 amino acids. CDR3 nucleotides: TGCGCCAGCAGCCCTGGGACTGGGGGGGGCGAGCAGTTCTTC. As protein: CASSPGTGGGEQFF. The entire variable domain, with the rest obtained from reference TRBV5-1 and TRBJ2-1, is as follows: KAGVTQTPRYLIKTRGQQVTLSCSPISGHRSVSWYQQTPGQGLQFLFEYFSETQRNKGNFPGRFSGRQFSNSRSEMNVSTLELGDSALYLCASSPGTGGGEQFFGPGTRLTVL.

This rearrangement joins TRBV10-3 to TRBJ1-1; D may be TRBD1 (5 bases). Trimming took 6 bases from V and 4 from J, leaving 18 bases between them. The CDR3 covers 15 residues. Germline loops: CDR1 ENHRY, CDR2 SYGVKD. The CDR3, as DNA: TGTGCCATCAGGCCCGAGCTTTTAAGGGGCACTGAAGCTTTCTTT. It yields the protein CAIRPELLRGTEAFF.